This T cell receptor (beta chain) was captured in a study of CD8 T cells in ankylosing spondylitis. Overall study results and limits: Ankylosing spondylitis blood appeared to carry a characteristic TCR beta motif of roughly 8 highly homologous variants.

This clonotype was detected a few times. Its antigen remains unknown. The germline CDR1 and CDR2 sequences are SGHTA and FQGNSA. With 3 bases removed from V and 3 bases from J, the gap between germline ends came to 15 bases. The CDR3 runs 16 residues. TCRdb re-called the 5' RACE reads with MiXCR, one entry per CDR3 protein. The sample has hundreds of thousands of distinct CDR3 sequences; over 9.5% are singletons. This chain uses TRBV7-2 with TRBJ1-5; D might be TRBD1 (5 bases). Material for sequencing was blood, either unsorted or a sorted T cell fraction (not recorded which). The clonotype originates from a male donor with ankylosing spondylitis. The CDR3 region has the DNA TGTGCCAGCAGCTTCGACAGAGGAGATACCAATCAGCCCCAGCATTTT. It translates to CASSFDRGDTNQPQHF.